The rows below give T cell receptor beta chains drawn from one sample of a study of cytomegalovirus exposure and HLA in healthy donors. Libraries were prepared by immunoSEQ multiplex PCR; TCRdb keeps only in-frame clonotypes and omits some of them. The sample includes over 70,000 clones, 74% of them seen just once. Sequences were obtained from PBMCs. The source is a human donor in good health. Each CDR3 is given with its conserved first and last residue. D genes are given only for firm matches. Only part of the rows carry a size: once, few, many, or a class if the clone is expanded.

j_gene	abundance	v_gene	d_gene	CDR3aa	CDR3nt
TRBJ1-4	.	TRBV6-1	TRBD1	CAARGTGNEKLFF	TGTGCCGCGAGAGGGACAGGGAATGAAAAACTGTTTTTT
TRBJ2-7	few	TRBV7-9	TRBD1	CASSDRVVSYEQYF	TGTGCCAGCAGCGACAGGGTTGTCTCCTACGAGCAGTACTTC
TRBJ1-3	few	TRBV9	.	CASSDGGSLRSGNTIYF	TGTGCCAGCAGCGACGGGGGGAGCTTGCGCTCTGGAAACACCATATATTTT
TRBJ1-2	few	TRBV9	TRBD1	CASSAKSTGTGGRRNYGYTF	TGTGCCAGCAGCGCCAAGTCCACCGGGACAGGGGGCAGGAGGAACTATGGCTACACCTTC
TRBJ2-3	.	TRBV21-1	.	CASSKVVALVQGALPDTQYF	TGTGCCAGCAGCAAAGTCGTGGCCTTAGTGCAGGGGGCCCTGCCAGATACGCAGTATTTT
TRBJ2-5	.	TRBV29-1	TRBD1	CSVRQGGTETQYF	TGCAGCGTTCGACAGGGTGGGACAGAGACCCAGTACTTC
TRBJ1-2	.	TRBV7-9	TRBD1	CASSLRGQYGYTF	TGTGCCAGCAGCCTAAGGGGACAGTATGGCTACACCTTC
TRBJ2-2	.	TRBV5-4	.	CASSLGLGVDLKNTGELFF	TGTGCCAGCAGCTTGGGACTCGGTGTTGACCTAAAAAACACCGGGGAGCTGTTTTTT
TRBJ2-1	.	TRBV11-2	.	CASSLAGGREYTRDEQFF	TGTGCCAGCAGCTTAGCTGGGGGGCGGGAGTACACACGCGATGAGCAGTTCTTC
TRBJ2-5	few	TRBV5-1	.	CASSFTAGRETQYF	TGCGCCAGCAGCTTCACGGCAGGGAGGGAGACCCAGTACTTC
TRBJ1-5	.	TRBV6-6	.	CASSPQGQPQHF	TGTGCCAGCAGTCCACAGGGTCAGCCCCAGCATTTT
TRBJ1-4	.	TRBV27	TRBD1	CASSSVQGELFF	TGTGCCAGCAGTTCCGTACAGGGGGAACTGTTTTTT
TRBJ1-6	.	TRBV6-5	TRBD1	CASSGGTDYNSPLHF	TGTGCCAGCAGTGGAGGGACAGATTATAATTCACCCCTCCACTTT
TRBJ2-1	once	TRBV27	.	CASSLSGGNEQFF	TGTGCCAGCAGTTTATCGGGGGGAAATGAGCAGTTCTTC
TRBJ2-7	few	TRBV25-1	TRBD1	CASSEVQGASYEQYF	TGTGCCAGCAGTGAAGTGCAGGGGGCATCCTACGAGCAGTACTTC
TRBJ1-2	.	TRBV7-9	.	CASSLATGSAAITNYGYTF	TGTGCCAGCAGCTTAGCCACCGGGTCCGCGGCAATCACTAACTATGGCTACACCTTC
TRBJ1-2	.	TRBV7-6	.	CASSLGQDYGYTF	TGTGCCAGCAGCTTAGGACAGGACTATGGCTACACCTTC
TRBJ1-1	.	TRBV4-1	.	CASSQVGGGGAFF	TGCGCCAGCAGCCAAGTGGGAGGGGGGGGAGCTTTCTTT
TRBJ1-5	.	TRBV19	TRBD1	CASSRAGQGESQPQHF	TGTGCCAGTAGCCGTGCAGGACAGGGGGAGAGTCAGCCCCAGCATTTT
TRBJ1-1	.	TRBV7-6	.	CASSWQTGLDTEAFF	TGTGCCAGCAGCTGGCAAACAGGGTTGGACACTGAAGCTTTCTTT
TRBJ2-7	.	TRBV7-3	.	CASSLQGEVVSAETYEQYF	TGTGCCAGCAGCTTACAGGGGGAGGTGGTTTCAGCGGAGACCTACGAGCAGTACTTC
TRBJ2-5	few	TRBV10-1	.	CASSEEGWKTQYF	TGCGCCAGCAGTGAGGAGGGCTGGAAGACCCAGTACTTC